Sequencing of this T cell receptor beta chain was carried out in a study of cytomegalovirus exposure and HLA in healthy donors. The CDR3 is 16 residues long. CDR1 and CDR2 (germline): SGHTA, FQGNSA. The ends lost 3 bases at V and 9 bases at J; junction bases unmatched: 13. Points from the study as a whole: What TCR beta sequences reportedly achieved was accurate prediction of HLA-A and HLA-B alleles in most subjects. Investigators reported under 200 TCR beta chains as tied to cytomegalovirus. Trimming of TCR beta V- and J-genes showed a link, identified in a later analysis, to a missense DCLRE1C variant. Several V segments, TRBV6-2 and TRBV6-3 among them, could not be told apart and were dropped.

The PCR employed 60 Vbeta primers together with 13 Jbeta primers. Clones were read by immunoSEQ multiplex PCR, and TCRdb kept only the in-frame ones, dropping some. The repertoire holds about 200,000 clones, with 82% as singletons. Remarks on this clone: As yet, its antigen is unknown.

The chain joins TRBV7-2 to TRBJ2-1; 8 bases line up with TRBD2. This sequence originates from a boy aged 2 to 10 in good health and CMV-seronegative. The sequenced sample consisted of PBMCs. This CDR3 is CASSFSIGGAWGEQFF. CDR3 sequence (DNA): TGTGCCAGCAGCTTTTCTATCGGGGGGGCATGGGGTGAGCAGTTCTTC.